Listed here are 18 T cell receptor beta chains from one sample, sequenced in a study of T-cell reconstitution after alpha-beta-depleted transplantation in children. TCRbeta library construction was performed incorporating unique molecular identifiers. MiXCR, run by TCRdb on the PCR reads, gives a single entry per CDR3 protein. Of over 200,000 distinct CDR3 sequences listed, approximately 11% are singletons. The material was PBMCs, obtained before TCRalphabeta/CD19-depleted stem cell transplant. Receptors were obtained from a child under two years old with acute myeloid leukemia, due to receive a stem cell transplant.

This clonotype has a count of ten or more. The genes are TRBV12-3 or TRBV12-4 and TRBJ2-7; D remains ambiguous. V lost 4 bases and J 10 bases, leaving 11 bases between the germline ends. This CDR3 region has 11 residues. The CDR3 loop is CASSSQQSQYF. CDR3 DNA sequence: TGTGCCAGCAGTTCACAACAGTCTCAGTACTTC.

This clonotype has more than one count but fewer than ten. V is TRBV28 and J is TRBJ2-7, with 7 nucleotides matching TRBD1. Per the germline V gene, CDR1 is MDHEN and CDR2 is SYDVKM. The CDR3 has 13 residues. V gave up 5 bases and J gave up 5 bases; unmatched junction bases: 6. The CDR3 DNA reads as TGTGCCAGCAGTGCGACAGGGACGGACGAGCAGTACTTC. Translation: CASSATGTDEQYF.

This clonotype has at least ten counts. The chain uses TRBV18 and TRBJ2-7; 8 nucleotides align to TRBD1. J was trimmed by 5 bases and V by 0 bases; bases with no gene match: 0. The CDR3 runs 13 residues. Per germline, CDR1 KGHSH and CDR2 LQKENI. CDR3 sequence: CASSPPDRDEQYF. CDR3 nucleotides: TGTGCCAGCTCACCACCGGACAGGGACGAGCAGTACTTC.

Many counts were recorded for this clonotype. This chain links TRBV20-1 with TRBJ2-5; D tentatively fits TRBD1 or TRBD2 (5 bases each). Germline CDR1 DFQATT, CDR2 SNEGSKA (reference sequence). The CDR3 is 14 amino acids. V gave up 1 base and J gave up 5 bases, with 14 bases separating them. As DNA, the CDR3 is TGCAGTGCTAGAGTATGGGACCCCAGGGAGACCCAGTACTTC. Protein sequence: CSARVWDPRETQYF.

This clonotype was recorded many times. This rearrangement joins TRBV20-1 to TRBJ2-1, with 7 positions matching TRBD2. J was trimmed by 0 bases and V by 0 bases; bases with no gene match: 8. Looked up from germline, CDR1 is DFQATT and CDR2 is SNEGSKA (reference sequence). The CDR3 is 17 amino acids. The CDR3 nucleotides read TGCAGTGCTAGAGATCGCTTGACTAGCCTCTCCTACAATGAGCAGTTCTTC. Translating gives CSARDRLTSLSYNEQFF.

This clonotype came up many times. J is TRBJ2-5 and V is TRBV7-9; 11 bases map to TRBD2. Germline V gene data show CDR1 as SEHNR and CDR2 as FQNEAQ (reference sequence). J gave up 5 bases and V 1 base, and 3 bases lay outside the gene matches. The CDR3 consists of 15 residues. CDR3 protein: CASSLGTSGLETQYF. CDR3 DNA: TGTGCCAGCAGCTTAGGGACTAGCGGGCTGGAGACCCAGTACTTC.

This clonotype has ten or more counts. The chain combines TRBV7-9 with TRBJ2-1; no reliable D call. The CDR3 contains 12 residues. Trimming pared 2 bases from V and 7 bases from J, leaving 6 bases between. The V gene's germline CDR1 is SEHNR and CDR2 FQNEAQ (reference sequence). The CDR3 bases are TGTGCCAGCAGCTTAATGGTGAATGAGCAGTTCTTC. This translates into CASSLMVNEQFF.

This clonotype has ten or more counts. The DNA of the CDR3 is TGTGCCTGGTCGTCGGACCGGGGAACTGAAGCTTTCTTT. Encoded protein: CAWSSDRGTEAFF. The V gene is TRBV30, the J gene TRBJ1-1, with D hard to call. Germline CDR1 reads GTSNPN; CDR2 reads SVGIG (reference sequence). This CDR3 comprises 13 residues. Trimming stripped 5 bases from V and 5 bases from J, with 15 bases between.

The V gene is TRBV20-1, the J gene TRBJ2-1, with D perhaps assigned TRBD1 or TRBD2 (5 bases each). Trimming left V 6 bases short and J 4 bases short, with 16 bases between. The germline gives CDR1 DFQATT, CDR2 SNEGSKA (reference sequence). CDR3 size: 14 residues. The CDR3: CSAWSSEGYNEQFF. DNA of the CDR3: TGCAGTGCCTGGAGCTCCGAGGGGTACAATGAGCAGTTCTTC.

This clonotype was seen many times. The J gene is TRBJ2-7, the V gene TRBV10-3; 9 positions agree with TRBD2. V lost 2 bases, J lost 6 bases, and 2 bases stayed unmatched. The CDR3 is 13 amino acids. Germline CDR1 and CDR2: ENHRY and SYGVKD. The CDR3 region is CAISEGTSSEQYF. In DNA form, the CDR3 reads TGTGCCATCAGTGAGGGGACTAGCAGCGAGCAGTACTTC.

The table lists this clonotype with many counts. The chain recombines TRBV12-3 or TRBV12-4 with TRBJ1-1, with D unclear. V lost 6 bases and J lost 0, with 11 bases in between. CDR3 length: 14 amino acids. Written as DNA, the CDR3 is TGTGCCAGCAGCCAACTACAGCTGAACACTGAAGCTTTCTTT. The encoded protein is CASSQLQLNTEAFF.

This clonotype was seen many times. V is TRBV18 and J is TRBJ2-7; no reliable D call. The CDR3 consists of 12 residues. Germline V gene data show CDR1 as KGHSH and CDR2 as LQKENI. With 3 bases removed from V and 4 bases from J, the gap between germline ends came to 7 bases. The CDR3 DNA reads as TGTGCCAGCTCACCTTTGGAGTACGAGCAGTACTTC. Encoded protein: CASSPLEYEQYF.

This clonotype has just a few counts. This chain links TRBV29-1 with TRBJ1-2; D is ambiguous. Germline V CDR1 and CDR2: SQVTM, ANQGSEA. V gave up 7 bases and J gave up 7 bases, with 19 bases separating them. The CDR3 contains 13 residues. CDR3: CSGHGEGILGYTF. CDR3 sequence (DNA): TGCAGCGGACACGGGGAGGGAATACTTGGCTACACCTTC.

This clonotype was picked up a small number of times. V gene TRBV2 combines with J gene TRBJ1-6, with no clear D. Trimming took off 3 bases at V and 4 bases at J, with 10 bases between the two ends. The germline gives CDR1 SNHLY, CDR2 FYNNEI. The CDR3 contains 15 residues. The DNA for the CDR3 is TGTGCCAGCAGTGATGAGCCCCGTTATAATTCACCCCTCCACTTT. Translation: CASSDEPRYNSPLHF.

This clonotype was found many times. V usage is TRBV20-1 and J usage is TRBJ1-5, with a possible D match to TRBD1 (6 bases). Germline-derived CDR1 and CDR2 are DFQATT and SNEGSKA (reference sequence). V was cut by 0 bases and J by 2 bases, with 14 bases left in between. The CDR3 is 16 residues long. CDR3 protein: CSAREQGPGGNQPQHF. In nucleotides, the CDR3 is TGCAGTGCTAGAGAACAGGGACCGGGGGGCAATCAGCCCCAGCATTTT.

This clonotype has ten or more counts. The gene calls are TRBV6-4 and TRBJ2-1; perhaps D is TRBD1 or TRBD2 (5 bases each). Trimming took off 7 bases at V and 4 bases at J, with 14 bases between the two ends. The CDR3 sequence is 14 residues long. Germline CDR1 reads MRHNA; CDR2 reads SNTAGT. Here the CDR3 reads CASTPHEGYNEQFF. The DNA for the CDR3 is TGTGCCAGCACCCCCCACGAGGGGTACAATGAGCAGTTCTTC.

V and J are TRBV7-3 and TRBJ2-1; 15 nucleotides match TRBD2. This CDR3 comprises 19 residues. The ends lost 4 bases at V and 3 bases at J; junction bases unmatched: 10. Germline V gene sequence: CDR1 SGHTA, CDR2 FQGTGA. CDR3 amino acids: CASSSPSGTSGGFYNEQFF. As DNA, the CDR3 is TGTGCCAGCAGCTCCCCGTCGGGGACTAGCGGGGGGTTCTACAATGAGCAGTTCTTC.

This clonotype occurred many times. The V gene is TRBV18, the J gene TRBJ1-2, with D perhaps TRBD1 (5 bases). The length of the CDR3 is 14 residues. V was clipped by 3 bases and J by 5 bases, with 13 bases between them. The germline V gene encodes CDR1 KGHSH and CDR2 LQKENI. The CDR3, as DNA: TGTGCCAGCTCACCGCCGGGACCGGATTATGGCTACACCTTC. It translates to CASSPPGPDYGYTF.